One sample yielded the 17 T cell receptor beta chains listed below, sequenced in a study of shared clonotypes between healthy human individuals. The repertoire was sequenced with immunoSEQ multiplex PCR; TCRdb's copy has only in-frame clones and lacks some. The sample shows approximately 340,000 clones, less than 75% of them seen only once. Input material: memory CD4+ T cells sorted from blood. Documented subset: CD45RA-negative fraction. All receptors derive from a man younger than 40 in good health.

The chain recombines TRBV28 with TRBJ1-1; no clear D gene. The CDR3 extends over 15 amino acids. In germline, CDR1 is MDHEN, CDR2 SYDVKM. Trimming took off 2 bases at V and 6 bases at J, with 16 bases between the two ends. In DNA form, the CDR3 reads TGTGCCAGCAGTTTAGGCCTTCCCGTGATGTCTGAAGCTTTCTTT. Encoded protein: CASSLGLPVMSEAFF.

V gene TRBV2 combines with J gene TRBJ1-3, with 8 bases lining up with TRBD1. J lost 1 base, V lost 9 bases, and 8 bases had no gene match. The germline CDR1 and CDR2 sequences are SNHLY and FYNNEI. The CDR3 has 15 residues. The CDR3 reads CASQGQGHSGNTIYF. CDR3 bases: TGTGCCAGTCAAGGACAGGGTCATTCTGGAAACACCATATATTTT.

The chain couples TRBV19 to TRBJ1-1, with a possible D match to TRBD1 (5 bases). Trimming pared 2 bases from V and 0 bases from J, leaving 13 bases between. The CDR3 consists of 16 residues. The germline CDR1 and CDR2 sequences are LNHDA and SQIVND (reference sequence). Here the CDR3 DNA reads TGTGCCAGTAGTATATACGGCAGGGCCCTGAACACTGAAGCTTTCTTT. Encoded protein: CASSIYGRALNTEAFF.

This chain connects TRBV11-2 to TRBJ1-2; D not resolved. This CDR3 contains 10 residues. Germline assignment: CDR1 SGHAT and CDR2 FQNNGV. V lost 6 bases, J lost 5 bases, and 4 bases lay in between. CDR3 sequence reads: CASRQYGYTF. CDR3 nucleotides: TGTGCCAGCAGGCAGTATGGCTACACCTTC.

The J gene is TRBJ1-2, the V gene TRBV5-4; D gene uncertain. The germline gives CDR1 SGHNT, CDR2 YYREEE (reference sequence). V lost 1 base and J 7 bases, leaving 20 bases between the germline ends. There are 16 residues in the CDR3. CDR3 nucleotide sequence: TGTGCCAGCAGCTTGTTGGGTGTCGGCCGTTCCGGTGGCTACACCTTC. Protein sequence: CASSLLGVGRSGGYTF.

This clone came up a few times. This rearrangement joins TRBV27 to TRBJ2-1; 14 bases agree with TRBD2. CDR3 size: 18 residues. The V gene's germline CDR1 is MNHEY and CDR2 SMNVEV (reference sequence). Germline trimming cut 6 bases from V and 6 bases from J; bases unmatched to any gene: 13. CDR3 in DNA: TGTGCCAGCAGCCCCTCGGGACTAGCGGGAGTAAGGGGCAATGAGCAGTTCTTC. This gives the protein CASSPSGLAGVRGNEQFF.

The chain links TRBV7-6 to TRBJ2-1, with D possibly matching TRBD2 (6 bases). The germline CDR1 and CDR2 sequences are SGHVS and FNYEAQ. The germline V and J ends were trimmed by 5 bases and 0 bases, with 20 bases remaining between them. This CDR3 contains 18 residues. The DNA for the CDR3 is TGTGCCAGCAGCCTCCTCGAGAGCGCGGGAAGCTCCTACAATGAGCAGTTCTTC. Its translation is CASSLLESAGSSYNEQFF.

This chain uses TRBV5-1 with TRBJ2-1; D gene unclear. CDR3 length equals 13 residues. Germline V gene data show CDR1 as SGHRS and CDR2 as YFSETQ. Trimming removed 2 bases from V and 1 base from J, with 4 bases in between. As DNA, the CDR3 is TGCGCCAGCAGCTTCGGATCCTACAATGAGCAGTTCTTC. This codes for CASSFGSYNEQFF.

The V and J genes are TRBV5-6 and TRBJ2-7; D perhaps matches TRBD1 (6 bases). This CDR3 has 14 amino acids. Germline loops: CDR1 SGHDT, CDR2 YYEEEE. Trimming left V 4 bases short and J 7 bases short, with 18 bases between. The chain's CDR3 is CASSRGTIASEQYF. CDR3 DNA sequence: TGTGCCAGCAGCCGAGGGACAATAGCGAGTGAGCAGTACTTC. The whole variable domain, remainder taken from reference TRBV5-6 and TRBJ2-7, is DAGVTQSPTHLIKTRGQQVTLRCSPKSGHDTVSWYQQALGQGPQFIFQYYEEEERQRGNFPDRFSGHQFPNYSSELNVNALLLGDSALYLCASSRGTIASEQYFGPGTRLTVT.

CDR3 DNA: TGTGCCAGCCGCTCGGTCGCGGGACAAGGCTCCGAGCAGTACTTC. Residues: CASRSVAGQGSEQYF. The chain is built from TRBV11-2 and TRBJ2-7; D is possibly TRBD1 or TRBD2 (6 bases each). Germline lookup yields CDR1 SGHAT and CDR2 FQNNGV. V lost 8 bases and J lost 6, with 23 bases in between. This CDR3 has 15 amino acids.

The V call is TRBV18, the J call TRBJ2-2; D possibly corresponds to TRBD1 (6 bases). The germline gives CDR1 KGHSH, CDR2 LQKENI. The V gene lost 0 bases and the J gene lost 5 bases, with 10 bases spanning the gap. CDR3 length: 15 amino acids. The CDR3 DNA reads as TGTGCCAGCTCACCACCGAGAGGGGGAACCGGGGAGCTGTTTTTT. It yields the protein CASSPPRGGTGELFF.

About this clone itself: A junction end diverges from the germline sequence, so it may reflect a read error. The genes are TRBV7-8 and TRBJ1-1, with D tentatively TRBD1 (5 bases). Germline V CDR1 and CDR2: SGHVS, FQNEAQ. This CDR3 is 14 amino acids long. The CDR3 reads CASSPAGHRSRFVF. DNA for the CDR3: TGTGCCAGCAGCCCAGCGGGGCACCGATCCCGTTTCGTGTTT.

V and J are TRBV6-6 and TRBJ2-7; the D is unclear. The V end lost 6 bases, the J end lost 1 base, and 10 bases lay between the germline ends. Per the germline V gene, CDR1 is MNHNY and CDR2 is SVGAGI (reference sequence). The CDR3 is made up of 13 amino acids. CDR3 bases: TGTGCCAGCAGGCGACTGGATTCCTACGAGCAGTACTTC. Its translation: CASRRLDSYEQYF.

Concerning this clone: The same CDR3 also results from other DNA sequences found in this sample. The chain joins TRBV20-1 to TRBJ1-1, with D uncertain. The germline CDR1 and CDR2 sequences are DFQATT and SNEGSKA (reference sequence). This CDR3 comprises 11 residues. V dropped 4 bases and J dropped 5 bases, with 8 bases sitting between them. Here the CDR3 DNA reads TGCAGTGCTAACGGGAATACTGAAGCTTTCTTT. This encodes CSANGNTEAFF.

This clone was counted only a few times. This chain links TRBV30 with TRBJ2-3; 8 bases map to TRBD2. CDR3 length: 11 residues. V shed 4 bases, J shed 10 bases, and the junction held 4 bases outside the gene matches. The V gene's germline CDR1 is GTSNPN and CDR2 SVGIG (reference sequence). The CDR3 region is CAWTSGSSQYF. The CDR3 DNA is TGTGCCTGGACCAGCGGGAGTTCGCAGTATTTT.

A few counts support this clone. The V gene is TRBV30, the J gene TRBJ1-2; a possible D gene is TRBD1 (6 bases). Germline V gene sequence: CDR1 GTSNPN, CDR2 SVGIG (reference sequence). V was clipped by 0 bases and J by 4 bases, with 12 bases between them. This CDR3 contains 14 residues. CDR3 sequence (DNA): TGTGCCTGGAGTGTACAGGGTGGGGTCTATGGCTACACCTTC. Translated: CAWSVQGGVYGYTF.

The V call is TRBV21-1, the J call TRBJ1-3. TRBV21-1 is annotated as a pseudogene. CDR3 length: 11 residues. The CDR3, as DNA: TGTGCCAGCATCTGGGGAAACACCATATATTTT. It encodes CASIWGNTIYF.